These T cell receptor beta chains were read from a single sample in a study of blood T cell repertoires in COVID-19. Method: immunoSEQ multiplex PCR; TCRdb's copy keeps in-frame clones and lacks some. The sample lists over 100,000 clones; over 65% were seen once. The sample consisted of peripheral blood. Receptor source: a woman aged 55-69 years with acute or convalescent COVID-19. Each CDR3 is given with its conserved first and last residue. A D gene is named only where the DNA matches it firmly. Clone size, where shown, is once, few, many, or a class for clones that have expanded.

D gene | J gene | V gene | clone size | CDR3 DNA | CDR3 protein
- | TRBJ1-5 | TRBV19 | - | TGTGCCAGTAGTTTGACCGGAGATAATCAGCCCCAGCATTTT | CASSLTGDNQPQHF
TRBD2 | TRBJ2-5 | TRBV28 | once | TGTGCCAGCAGTTTCTCTTACACCGGGAGGGAAGAGACCCAGTACTTC | CASSFSYTGREETQYF
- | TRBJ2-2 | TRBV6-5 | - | TGTGCCAGCTATAAGGGGACCGGGGAGCTGTTTTTT | CASYKGTGELFF
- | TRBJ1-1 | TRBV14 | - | TGTGCCAGCAGCCTCCACCTTGGGGCGAACACTGAAGCTTTCTTT | CASSLHLGANTEAFF
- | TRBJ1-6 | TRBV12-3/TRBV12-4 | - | TGTGCCAGTCTGCTGGGGGCAAATTCACCCCTCCACTTT | CASLLGANSPLHF
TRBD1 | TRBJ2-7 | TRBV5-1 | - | TGCGCCAGCAGCCCGGGGGCGACAGGGGGACACGAGCAGTACTTC | CASSPGATGGHEQYF
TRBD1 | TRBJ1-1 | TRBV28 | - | TGTGCCATCTCGATGGACAGGGAGATAGGGACTGAAGCTTTCTTT | CAISMDREIGTEAFF
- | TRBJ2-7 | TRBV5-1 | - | TGCGCCTCCACTCTCGGGGTGGGAGTAAACTACGAGCAGTACTTC | CASTLGVGVNYEQYF
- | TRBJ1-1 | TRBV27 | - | TGTGCCAGCAGTTTATGGGCAGGCCTGAACACTGAAGCTTTCTTT | CASSLWAGLNTEAFF
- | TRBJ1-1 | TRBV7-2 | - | TGTGCCAGCAGCACCTTTCTTGAGCTCAACACTGAAGCTTTCTTT | CASSTFLELNTEAFF
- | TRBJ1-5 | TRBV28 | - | TGTGCCAGCAGTTTCAGGGTTGGTAATCAGCCCCAGCATTTT | CASSFRVGNQPQHF
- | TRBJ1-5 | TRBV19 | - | TGTGCCAGTAGTCGTGAGAAAAATCAGCCCCAGCATTTT | CASSREKNQPQHF
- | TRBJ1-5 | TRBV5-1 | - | TGCGCCAGCAGCTCCCCAAGAGTCCAGCCCCAGCATTTT | CASSSPRVQPQHF
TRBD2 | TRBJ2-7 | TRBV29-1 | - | TGCAGCGTCCTAGGCTGGACTAGCGGGAGCTTGGCCTACGAGCAGTACTTC | CSVLGWTSGSLAYEQYF
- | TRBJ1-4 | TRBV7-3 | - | TGTGCCAGCAGCTTAGTTTCCAGGGATGAAAAACTGTTTTTT | CASSLVSRDEKLFF